Sequencing of this T cell receptor beta chain was carried out in a study of cytomegalovirus exposure and HLA in healthy donors. Overall study findings and caveats: Certain indistinguishable V segments, among them TRBV6-2 and TRBV6-3, were excluded. In vitro confirmation showed three CMV-associated chains to be CMV antigen specific. For TCR beta chains, V- and J-gene trimming was later linked to a missense DCLRE1C variant.

Germline V CDR1 and CDR2: SNHLY, FYNNEI. The CDR3 runs to 14 residues. V lost 7 bases to trimming and J lost 1 base, with 13 bases between them. Primers included in the PCR were 60 Vbeta and 13 Jbeta primers. The table came from immunoSEQ multiplex PCR; TCRdb's copy has only in-frame clones and leaves some out. Of around 200,000 clones detected, roughly 80% appear once; the ten largest clones hold roughly 1.6%. A few counts support this clone. Its antigen remains unknown. Sequencing input: PBMCs. The chain carries TRBV2 and TRBJ1-1; possibly TRBD1 for D (5 bases). The origin of this receptor is a woman between 18 and 29 years old in good health and CMV-seronegative. The CDR3 sequence is CASKAGQRNTEAFF. The CDR3 DNA reads TGTGCCAGCAAGGCAGGGCAGAGGAACACTGAAGCTTTCTTT. Looking up the rest from reference TRBV2 and TRBJ1-1 gives the full variable domain: EPEVTQTPSHQVTQMGQEVILRCVPISNHLYFYWYRQILGQKVEFLVSFYNNEISEKSEIFDDQFSVERPDGSNFTLKIRSTKLEDSAMYFCASKAGQRNTEAFFGQGTRLTVV.